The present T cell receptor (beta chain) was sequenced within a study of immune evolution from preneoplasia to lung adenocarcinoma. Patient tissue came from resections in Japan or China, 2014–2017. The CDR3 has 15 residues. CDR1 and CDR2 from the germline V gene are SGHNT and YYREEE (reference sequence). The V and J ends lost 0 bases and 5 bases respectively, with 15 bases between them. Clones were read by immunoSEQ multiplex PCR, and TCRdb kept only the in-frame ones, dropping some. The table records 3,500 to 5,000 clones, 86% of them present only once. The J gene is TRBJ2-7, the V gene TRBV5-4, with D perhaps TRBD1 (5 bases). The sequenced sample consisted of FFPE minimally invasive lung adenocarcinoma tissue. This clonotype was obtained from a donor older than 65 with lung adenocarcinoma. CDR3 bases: TGTGCCAGCAGCTTGGACCAAGGGGATTTAGACGAGCAGTACTTC. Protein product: CASSLDQGDLDEQYF.